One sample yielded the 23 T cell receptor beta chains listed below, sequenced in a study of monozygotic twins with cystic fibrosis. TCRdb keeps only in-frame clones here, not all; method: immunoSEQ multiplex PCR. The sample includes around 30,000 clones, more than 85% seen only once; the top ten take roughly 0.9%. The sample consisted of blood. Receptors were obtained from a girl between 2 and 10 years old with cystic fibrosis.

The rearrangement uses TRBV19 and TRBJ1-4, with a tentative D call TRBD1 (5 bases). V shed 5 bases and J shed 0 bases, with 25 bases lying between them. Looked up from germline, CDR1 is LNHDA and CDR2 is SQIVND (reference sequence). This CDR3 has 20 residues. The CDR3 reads CASSPPFWDFYAATNEKLFF. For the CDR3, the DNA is TGTGCCAGTAGTCCTCCCTTTTGGGACTTCTATGCCGCAACTAATGAAAAACTGTTTTTT.

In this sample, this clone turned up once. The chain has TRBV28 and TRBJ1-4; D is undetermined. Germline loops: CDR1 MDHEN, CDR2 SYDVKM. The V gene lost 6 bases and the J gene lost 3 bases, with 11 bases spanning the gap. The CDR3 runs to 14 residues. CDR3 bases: TGTGCCAGCAGCCCCGGGCAGTCTAATGAAAAACTGTTTTTT. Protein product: CASSPGQSNEKLFF.

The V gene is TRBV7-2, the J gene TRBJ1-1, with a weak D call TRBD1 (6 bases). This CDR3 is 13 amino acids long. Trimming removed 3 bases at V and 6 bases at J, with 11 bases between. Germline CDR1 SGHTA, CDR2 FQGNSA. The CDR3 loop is CASSLGAGAEAFF. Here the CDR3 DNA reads TGTGCCAGCAGCTTGGGGGCGGGTGCTGAAGCTTTCTTT.

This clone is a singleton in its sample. The CDR3 spells CASGPRDRGTEAFF. The CDR3 region has the DNA TGTGCCAGCGGGCCGAGGGACAGGGGAACTGAAGCTTTCTTT. J is TRBJ1-1 and V is TRBV21-1; TRBD1 reflects the table's D call only, with no check against the DNA. TRBV21-1 is termed a pseudogene. This CDR3 spans 14 amino acids.

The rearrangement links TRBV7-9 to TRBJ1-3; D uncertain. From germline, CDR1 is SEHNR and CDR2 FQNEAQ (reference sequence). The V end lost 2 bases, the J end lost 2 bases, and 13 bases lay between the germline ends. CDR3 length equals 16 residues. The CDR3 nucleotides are TGTGCCAGCAGCTTACGTGGGGTGGAAGCTGGAAACACCATATATTTT. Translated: CASSLRGVEAGNTIYF.

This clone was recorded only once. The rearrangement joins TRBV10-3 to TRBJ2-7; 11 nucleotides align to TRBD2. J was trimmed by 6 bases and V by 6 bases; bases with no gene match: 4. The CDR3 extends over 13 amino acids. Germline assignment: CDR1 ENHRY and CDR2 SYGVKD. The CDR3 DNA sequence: TGTGCCATCAGACCGGGACTAGCGGCCGAGCAGTACTTC. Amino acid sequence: CAIRPGLAAEQYF.

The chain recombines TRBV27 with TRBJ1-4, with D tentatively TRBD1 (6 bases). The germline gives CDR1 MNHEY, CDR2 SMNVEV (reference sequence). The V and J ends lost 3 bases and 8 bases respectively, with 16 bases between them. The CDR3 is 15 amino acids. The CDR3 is CASSLWSGAGEKLFF. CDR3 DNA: TGTGCCAGCAGTTTGTGGTCAGGGGCAGGGGAAAAACTGTTTTTT.

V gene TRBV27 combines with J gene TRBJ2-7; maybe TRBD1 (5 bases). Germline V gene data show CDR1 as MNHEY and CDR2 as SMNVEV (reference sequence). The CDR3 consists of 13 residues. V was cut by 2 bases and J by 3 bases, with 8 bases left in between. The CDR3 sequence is CASSLAGIYEQYF. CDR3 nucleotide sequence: TGTGCCAGCAGTTTAGCAGGGATCTACGAGCAGTACTTC.

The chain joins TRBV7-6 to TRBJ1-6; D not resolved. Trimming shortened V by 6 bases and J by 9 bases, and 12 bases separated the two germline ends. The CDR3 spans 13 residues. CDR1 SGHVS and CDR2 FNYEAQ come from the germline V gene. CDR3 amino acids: CASRPLEGSPLHF. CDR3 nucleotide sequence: TGTGCCAGCAGGCCCCTAGAGGGTTCACCCCTCCACTTT.

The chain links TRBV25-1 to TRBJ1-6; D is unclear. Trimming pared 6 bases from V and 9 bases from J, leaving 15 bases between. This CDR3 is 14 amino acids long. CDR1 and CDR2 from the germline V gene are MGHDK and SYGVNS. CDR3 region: CASRQYPFGSPLHF. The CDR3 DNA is TGTGCCAGCAGACAGTATCCATTTGGTTCACCCCTCCACTTT.

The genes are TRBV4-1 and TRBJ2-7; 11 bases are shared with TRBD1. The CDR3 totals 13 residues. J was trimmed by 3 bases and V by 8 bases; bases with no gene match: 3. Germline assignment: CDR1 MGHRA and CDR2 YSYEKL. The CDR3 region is CASGGTGGYEQYF. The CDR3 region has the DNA TGCGCCAGCGGAGGGACAGGGGGCTACGAGCAGTACTTC.

The CDR3 coding sequence is TGTGCCAGCACCCGCGGCCTCCAAGAGACCCAGTACTTC. This sequence encodes CASTRGLQETQYF. This rearrangement joins TRBV5-6 to TRBJ2-5; D is unresolved. This CDR3 is 13 amino acids long. Germline values: CDR1 SGHDT, CDR2 YYEEEE. Trimming pared 6 bases from V and 1 base from J, leaving 10 bases between.

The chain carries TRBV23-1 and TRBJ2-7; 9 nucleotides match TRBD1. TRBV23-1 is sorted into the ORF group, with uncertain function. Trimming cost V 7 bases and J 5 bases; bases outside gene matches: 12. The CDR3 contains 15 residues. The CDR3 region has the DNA TGCGCCAGCAACCTCAAGGGACAGGGAGGGAACGAGCAGTACTTC. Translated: CASNLKGQGGNEQYF.

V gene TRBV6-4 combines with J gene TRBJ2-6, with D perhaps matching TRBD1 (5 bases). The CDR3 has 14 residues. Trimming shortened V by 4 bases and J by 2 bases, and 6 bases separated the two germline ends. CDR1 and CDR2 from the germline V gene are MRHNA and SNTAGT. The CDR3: CASSGGAGANVLTF. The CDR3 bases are TGTGCCAGCAGTGGGGGCGCTGGGGCCAACGTCCTGACTTTC.

Here the CDR3 reads CASSLGEGRDTEAFF. The CDR3 DNA reads as TGTGCCAGCAGCCTAGGGGAAGGCAGGGATACTGAAGCTTTCTTT. The chain couples TRBV6-6 to TRBJ1-1; tentative D call: TRBD1 (5 bases). The CDR3 has 15 residues. Germline values: CDR1 MNHNY, CDR2 SVGAGI (reference sequence). Trimming shortened V by 6 bases and J by 5 bases, and 19 bases separated the two germline ends.

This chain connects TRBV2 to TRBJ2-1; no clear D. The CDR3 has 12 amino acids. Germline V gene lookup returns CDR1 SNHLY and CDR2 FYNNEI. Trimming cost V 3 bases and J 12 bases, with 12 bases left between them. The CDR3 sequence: CASSDPPVWQFF. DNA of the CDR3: TGTGCCAGCAGTGATCCCCCCGTTTGGCAGTTCTTC.

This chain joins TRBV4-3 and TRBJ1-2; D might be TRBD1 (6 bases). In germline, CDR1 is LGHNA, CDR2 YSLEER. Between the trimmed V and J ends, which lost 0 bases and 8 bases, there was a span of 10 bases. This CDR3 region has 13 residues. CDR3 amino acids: CASSQEGGGGYTF. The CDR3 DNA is TGCGCCAGCAGCCAAGAAGGAGGGGGAGGCTACACCTTC.

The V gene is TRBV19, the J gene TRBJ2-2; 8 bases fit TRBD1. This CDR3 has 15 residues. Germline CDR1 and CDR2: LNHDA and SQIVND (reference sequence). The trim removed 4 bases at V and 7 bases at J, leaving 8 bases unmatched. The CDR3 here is CASSTWTGSFGELFF. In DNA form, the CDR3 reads TGTGCCAGTAGTACCTGGACAGGGTCTTTCGGGGAGCTGTTTTTT.

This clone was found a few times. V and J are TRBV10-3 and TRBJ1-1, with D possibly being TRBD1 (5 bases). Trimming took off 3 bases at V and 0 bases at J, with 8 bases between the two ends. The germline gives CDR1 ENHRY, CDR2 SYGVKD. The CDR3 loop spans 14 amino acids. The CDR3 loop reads CAISDLGVNTEAFF. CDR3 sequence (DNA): TGTGCCATCAGTGATTTAGGGGTGAACACTGAAGCTTTCTTT.

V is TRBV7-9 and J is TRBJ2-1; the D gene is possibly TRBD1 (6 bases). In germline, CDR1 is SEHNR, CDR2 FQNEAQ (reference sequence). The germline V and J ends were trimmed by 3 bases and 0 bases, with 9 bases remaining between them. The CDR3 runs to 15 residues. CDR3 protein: CASSFGQSSYNEQFF. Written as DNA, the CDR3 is TGTGCCAGCAGCTTCGGACAGAGCTCCTACAATGAGCAGTTCTTC.

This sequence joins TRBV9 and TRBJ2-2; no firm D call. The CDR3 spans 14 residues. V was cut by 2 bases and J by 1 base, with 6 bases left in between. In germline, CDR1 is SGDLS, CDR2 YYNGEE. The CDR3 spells CASSVAGNTGELFF. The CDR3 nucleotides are TGTGCCAGCAGCGTGGCCGGGAACACCGGGGAGCTGTTTTTT.

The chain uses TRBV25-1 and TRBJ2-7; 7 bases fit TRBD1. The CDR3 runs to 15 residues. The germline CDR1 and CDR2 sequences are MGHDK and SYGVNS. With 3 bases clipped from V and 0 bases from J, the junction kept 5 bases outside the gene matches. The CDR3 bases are TGTGCCAGCAGTGATGACAGGGATATCTCCTACGAGCAGTACTTC. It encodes CASSDDRDISYEQYF.

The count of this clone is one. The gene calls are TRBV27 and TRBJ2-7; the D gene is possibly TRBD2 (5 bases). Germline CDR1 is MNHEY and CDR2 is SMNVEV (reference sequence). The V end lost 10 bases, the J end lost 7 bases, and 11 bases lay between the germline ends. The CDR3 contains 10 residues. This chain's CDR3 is CANRIAEQYF. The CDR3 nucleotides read TGTGCCAACCGGATAGCGGAGCAGTACTTC.